This T cell receptor (beta chain) was captured by sequencing in a study of PD-1 blockade in classical Hodgkin lymphoma. Points from the study as a whole: Baseline TCR diversity was reportedly lower in newly diagnosed patients than healthy donors. Any patient who commenced nivolumab under 1 year after ASCT was excluded. The diversity seen at baseline in complete responders resembled that of newly diagnosed patients.

Data came from immunoSEQ multiplex PCR; TCRdb stores just in-frame clones and leaves some out. Here the sample spans about 110,000 clones, roughly nine tenths being singletons. V lost 6 bases, J lost 4 bases, and 22 bases lay in between. This CDR3 region has 16 residues. The germline gives CDR1 SGHRS, CDR2 YFSETQ. Regarding this clone: Its specificity is not known.

Relapse was seen in all patients after autologous stem cell transplantation, and brentuximab vedotin exposure was variable. Patients showed best responses of complete response, partial response or progressive disease. The sequence was obtained from a human donor with classical Hodgkin lymphoma. The material was peripheral blood mononuclear cells (PBMCs), obtained before the second cycle of nivolumab. The J gene is TRBJ1-1, the V gene TRBV5-1; a weak D match, TRBD1 (6 bases). The CDR3 reads CASTLNPQGSGTEAFF. The CDR3 DNA is TGCGCCAGCACCTTAAACCCTCAGGGGTCCGGCACTGAAGCTTTCTTT.